The rows below give T cell receptor beta chains drawn from one sample of a study of blood T cell repertoires in COVID-19. Repertoires were generated with immunoSEQ multiplex PCR, while TCRdb's copy carries only in-frame clones and drops some. This table holds roughly 290,000 clones, around 88% found once. The sequenced material came from peripheral blood. All receptors derive from a young man with acute or convalescent COVID-19. CDR3s include the opening cysteine and the closing phenylalanine or tryptophan. D genes are given only for firm matches. Rows give clone size only sometimes, using once, few, many, or a class for an expanded clone.

D,V,size,J,CDR3,DNA
-,TRBV28,-,TRBJ1-6,CASSPATGEGSPLHF,TGTGCCAGCAGCCCGGCGACAGGTGAAGGTTCACCCCTCCACTTT
TRBD2,TRBV10-3,-,TRBJ2-6,CAISESTLRDYNLGANVLTF,TGTGCCATCAGTGAGTCGACTCTGAGGGACTATAACCTTGGGGCCAACGTCCTGACTTTC
TRBD1,TRBV2,-,TRBJ2-4,CASSSGQGGLAKNIQYF,TGTGCCAGCAGTTCGGGACAGGGGGGTTTAGCCAAAAACATTCAGTACTTC
-,TRBV19,-,TRBJ1-5,CASSIERARPNQPQHF,TGTGCCAGTAGTATAGAGAGGGCCCGCCCCAATCAGCCCCAGCATTTT
-,TRBV7-3,once,TRBJ2-1,CASSSTSYNEQFF,TGTGCCAGCAGCTCTACCTCCTACAATGAGCAGTTCTTC
-,TRBV19,-,TRBJ1-2,CASSIETGDGYTF,TGTGCCAGTAGTATAGAGACAGGTGATGGCTACACCTTC
TRBD1,TRBV6-6,-,TRBJ1-3,CASSSQDRAIGNTIYF,TGTGCCAGCAGTTCCCAGGACAGGGCCATTGGAAACACCATATATTTT
TRBD2,TRBV15,-,TRBJ2-7,CATSRDRTSAYYEQYF,TGTGCCACCAGCAGGGATCGGACTAGCGCCTACTACGAGCAGTACTTC
TRBD1,TRBV27,-,TRBJ2-5,CASSQTGAAETQYF,TGTGCCAGCAGTCAGACAGGGGCGGCGGAGACCCAGTACTTC
TRBD1,TRBV5-1,few,TRBJ1-2,CASSLGDRGYGYTF,TGCGCCAGCAGCTTGGGGGACAGGGGCTATGGCTACACCTTC
TRBD2,TRBV5-1,-,TRBJ2-7,CASSLGGTSGKQEQYF,TGCGCCAGCAGCTTGGGGGGGACTAGCGGGAAGCAGGAGCAGTACTTC
-,TRBV5-6,-,TRBJ1-2,CASSPWGRTNYGYTF,TGTGCCAGCAGCCCATGGGGCAGAACTAACTATGGCTACACCTTC
-,TRBV12-1,-,TRBJ2-3,CASSPHGQGEWDTQYF,TGTGCCAGCAGCCCTCACGGACAGGGGGAGTGGGATACGCAGTATTTT
TRBD1,TRBV28,-,TRBJ1-3,CASSLFGRGSGNTIYF,TGTGCCAGCAGTTTATTCGGCAGGGGGTCCGGAAACACCATATATTTT
TRBD2,TRBV28,-,TRBJ2-3,CASHSGGLTDTQYF,TGTGCCAGCCATAGCGGGGGGTTAACAGATACGCAGTATTTT
-,TRBV7-2,few,TRBJ1-1,CASSLTVNTEAFF,TGTGCCAGCAGCCTAACAGTGAACACTGAAGCTTTCTTT
-,TRBV4-1,-,TRBJ2-1,CASSHGERPGLSSYNEQFF,TGCGCCAGCAGCCATGGCGAGAGGCCGGGACTTAGCTCCTACAATGAGCAGTTCTTC
TRBD2,TRBV3-1/TRBV3-2,once,TRBJ2-3,CASSPQTSGLTDTQYF,TGTGCCAGCAGCCCGCAGACTAGCGGGCTTACAGATACGCAGTATTTT
TRBD2,TRBV28,-,TRBJ2-3,CASSLEFKAGGGHTQYF,TGTGCCAGCAGTTTGGAGTTTAAGGCGGGAGGGGGCCATACGCAGTATTTT
-,TRBV5-8,-,TRBJ2-7,CASSLTGPYEQYF,TGTGCCAGCAGCTTGACAGGGCCCTACGAGCAGTACTTC
TRBD2,TRBV4-2,-,TRBJ2-1,CASSQDRGTSGINEQFF,TGTGCCAGCAGCCAAGATAGGGGGACTAGCGGAATAAATGAGCAGTTCTTC
-,TRBV30,few,TRBJ1-5,CAWKAGVGQPQHF,TGTGCCTGGAAAGCGGGGGTGGGTCAGCCCCAGCATTTT
TRBD1,TRBV7-9,few,TRBJ2-7,CASSLTQGASYEQYF,TGTGCCAGCAGCCTAACACAGGGGGCTTCCTACGAGCAGTACTTC
-,TRBV7-9,-,TRBJ2-7,CASSPPGRVGEQYF,TGTGCCAGCAGCCCCCCAGGCAGGGTGGGCGAGCAGTACTTC
-,TRBV5-1,once,TRBJ2-2,CASSLLSESLGELFF,TGCGCCAGCAGCTTGCTTTCGGAGAGCCTCGGGGAGCTGTTTTTT
-,TRBV27,-,TRBJ2-1,CASSFLTGNEQFF,TGTGCCAGCAGTTTCCTTACGGGCAATGAGCAGTTCTTC
-,TRBV5-1,-,TRBJ1-4,CASSLVGGGAREKLFF,TGCGCCAGCAGCTTGGTGGGTGGGGGCGCAAGAGAAAAACTGTTTTTT
-,TRBV11-2,-,TRBJ1-1,CASSLDRNEAFF,TGTGCCAGCAGCTTAGACAGGAATGAAGCTTTCTTT
TRBD2,TRBV6-6,-,TRBJ2-5,CASGRREGRETQYF,TGTGCCAGCGGAAGGAGGGAGGGCCGGGAGACCCAGTACTTC
-,TRBV3-1/TRBV3-2,few,TRBJ1-2,CASSHESHRYGYTF,TGTGCCAGCAGCCATGAGAGCCATCGCTATGGCTACACCTTC
TRBD2,TRBV4-2,once,TRBJ2-7,CASSQDGTSGPYEQYF,TGTGCCAGCAGCCAAGACGGGACTAGTGGTCCTTACGAGCAGTACTTC
TRBD1,TRBV3-1/TRBV3-2,-,TRBJ1-2,CASSQGQGVGYTF,TGTGCCAGCAGCCAAGGACAGGGAGTGGGCTACACCTTC
-,TRBV11-3,once,TRBJ2-1,CASGGEANEQFF,TGTGCCAGCGGAGGGGAGGCCAATGAGCAGTTCTTC
-,TRBV6-1,-,TRBJ1-1,CASSDLLTSNTEAFF,TGTGCCAGCAGTGACCTCCTTACATCGAACACTGAAGCTTTCTTT
TRBD2,TRBV10-3,-,TRBJ2-5,CASKGRGQETQYF,TGTGCCTCCAAGGGGCGGGGGCAAGAGACCCAGTACTTC
-,TRBV6-6,-,TRBJ1-1,CASSSTPTGGTEAFF,TGTGCCAGCAGTTCTACTCCCACCGGGGGCACTGAAGCTTTCTTT
-,TRBV19,-,TRBJ2-1,CASSPNLASSSYNEQFF,TGTGCCAGTAGTCCAAATCTAGCGTCAAGCTCCTACAATGAGCAGTTCTTC
-,TRBV7-9,once,TRBJ1-1,CASSSLQGDAFF,TGTGCCAGCAGCTCCCTTCAGGGCGACGCTTTCTTT
-,TRBV4-1,-,TRBJ2-1,CASSQDRGRSSYNEQFF,TGCGCCAGCAGCCAAGATCGGGGGAGAAGCTCCTACAATGAGCAGTTCTTC
-,TRBV28,-,TRBJ1-2,CASSLVRAYGYTF,TGTGCCAGCAGTTTGGTCCGCGCCTATGGCTACACCTTC
-,TRBV10-1,-,TRBJ2-2,CASSEQGLNTGELFF,TGCGCCAGCAGTGAGCAGGGCCTAAACACCGGGGAGCTGTTTTTT
TRBD1,TRBV5-1,-,TRBJ1-4,CASSPSGQANEKLFF,TGCGCCAGCAGCCCCTCGGGACAGGCTAATGAAAAACTGTTTTTT
-,TRBV4-2,-,TRBJ1-1,CASTLWGQNTEAFF,TGTGCCAGCACCCTTTGGGGACAGAACACTGAAGCTTTCTTT
TRBD2,TRBV5-8,once,TRBJ2-1,CASSWGRLAGEQFF,TGTGCCAGCAGCTGGGGACGACTAGCGGGAGAGCAGTTCTTC
-,TRBV19,once,TRBJ1-5,CASSWTAFSNQPQHF,TGTGCCAGTAGCTGGACAGCTTTTAGCAATCAGCCCCAGCATTTT
-,TRBV7-2,-,TRBJ2-3,CASSSPLSTDTQYF,TGTGCCAGCAGCTCCCCCCTTTCTACAGATACGCAGTATTTT
-,TRBV7-9,-,TRBJ1-2,CASAKILRGANDGYTF,TGTGCCAGCGCAAAAATTCTCCGGGGGGCGAACGATGGCTACACCTTC
-,TRBV27,-,TRBJ1-5,CASSDQSTGGRNQPQHF,TGTGCCAGCAGTGACCAATCTACAGGAGGGCGAAATCAGCCCCAGCATTTT